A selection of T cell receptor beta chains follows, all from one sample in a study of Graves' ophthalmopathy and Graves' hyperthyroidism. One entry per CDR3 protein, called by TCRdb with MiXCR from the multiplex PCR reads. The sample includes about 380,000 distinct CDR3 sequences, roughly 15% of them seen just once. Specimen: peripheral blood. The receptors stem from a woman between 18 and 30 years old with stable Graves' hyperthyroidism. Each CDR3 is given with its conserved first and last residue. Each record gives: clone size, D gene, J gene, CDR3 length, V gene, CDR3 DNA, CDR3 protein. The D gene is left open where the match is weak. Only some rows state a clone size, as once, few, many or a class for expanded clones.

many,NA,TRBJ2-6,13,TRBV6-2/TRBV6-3,TGTGCCAGCAAAGCAGGAGGGGCCAACGTCCTGACTTTC,CASKAGGANVLTF
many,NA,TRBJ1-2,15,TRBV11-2,TGTGCCAGCAGCTTAGGGGGGGTAGGGGACTATGGCTACACCTTC,CASSLGGVGDYGYTF
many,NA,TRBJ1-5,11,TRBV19,TGTGCCAGTAGTGGGCCGGAGCCCCAGCATTTT,CASSGPEPQHF
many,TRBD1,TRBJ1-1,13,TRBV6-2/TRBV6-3,TGTGCCAGCAGTTACCGGGACAGGGGAGGGGCTTTCTTT,CASSYRDRGGAFF
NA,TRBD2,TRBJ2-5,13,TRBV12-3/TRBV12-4,TGTGCCAGCAGTTTCGGGACTATAGAGACCCAGTACTTC,CASSFGTIETQYF
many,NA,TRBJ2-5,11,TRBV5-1,TGCGCCAGCAGATGGTCGGAGACCCAGTACTTC,CASRWSETQYF
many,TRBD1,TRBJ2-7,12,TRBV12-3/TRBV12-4,TGTGCCAGCCGGACAGGCAACTACGAGCAGTACTTC,CASRTGNYEQYF
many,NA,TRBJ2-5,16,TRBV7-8,TGTGCCAGCAGCCCAGTGGGTAGATTTGGGTACGAGACCCAGTACTTC,CASSPVGRFGYETQYF
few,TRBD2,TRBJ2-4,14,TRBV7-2,TGTGCCAGCAGCTACGGGACTCAACCGGGGGGTAAGTACTTC,CASSYGTQPGGKYF
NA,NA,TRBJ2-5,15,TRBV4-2,TGTGCCAGCAGCCAAGGTGGTTCGGATCAAGAGACCCAGTACTTC,CASSQGGSDQETQYF
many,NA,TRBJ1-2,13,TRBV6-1,TGTGCCAGCAGGAGGATAATTAACTATGGCTACACCTTC,CASRRIINYGYTF
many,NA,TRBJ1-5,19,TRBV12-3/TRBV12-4,TGTGCCAGCAGTTTAAGAACCGGGGGGGCAGTTTATAGCAATCAGCCCCAGCATTTT,CASSLRTGGAVYSNQPQHF
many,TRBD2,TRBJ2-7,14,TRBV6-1,TGTGCCAGCAGTGGACTAGCGGGGGGCTACGAGCAGTACTTC,CASSGLAGGYEQYF
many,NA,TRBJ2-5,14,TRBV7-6,TGTGCCAGCAGCTGTTGCAGGGTAATGGAGACCCAGTACTTC,CASSCCRVMETQYF
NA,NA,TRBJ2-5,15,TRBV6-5,TGTGCCAGCAGTTACCATCGAGGAGTGCAAGAGACCCAGTACTTC,CASSYHRGVQETQYF
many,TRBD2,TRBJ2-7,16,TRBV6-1,TGTGCCAGCAGTGAAGATGTAGCGGGGGGATCTTACGAGCAGTACTTC,CASSEDVAGGSYEQYF
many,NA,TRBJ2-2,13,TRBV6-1,TGTGCCAGCAGTGAACAAAGAACCGGGGAGCTGTTTTTT,CASSEQRTGELFF
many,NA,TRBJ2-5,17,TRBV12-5,TGTGCTAGTGGTTTGAAAGGGGCCCCGGCAACCCAAGAGACCCAGTACTTC,CASGLKGAPATQETQYF
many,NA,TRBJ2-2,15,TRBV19,TGTGCCAGCTCACAAGGACAGCCGAACACCGGGGAGCTGTTTTTT,CASSQGQPNTGELFF
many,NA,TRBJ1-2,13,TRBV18,TGTGCCAGCTCACCAGCCTCGGACTATGGCTACACCTTC,CASSPASDYGYTF
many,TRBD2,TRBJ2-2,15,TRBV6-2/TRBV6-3,TGTGCCAGCAGCAGGACTAGCGGGTACACCGGGGAGCTGTTTTTT,CASSRTSGYTGELFF
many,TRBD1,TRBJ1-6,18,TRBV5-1,TGCGCCAGCAGCTTGGCCCGAGGACAGGGGGCCTATAATTCACCCCTCCACTTT,CASSLARGQGAYNSPLHF
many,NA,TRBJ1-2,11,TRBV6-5,TGTGCCAGCAAAGGGCCCTCTGGCTACACCTTC,CASKGPSGYTF
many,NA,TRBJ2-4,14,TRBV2,TGTGCCAGCAGAAAGTCCGCCGGGGGAAACATTCAGTACTTC,CASRKSAGGNIQYF
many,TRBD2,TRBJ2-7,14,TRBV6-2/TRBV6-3,TGTGCCAGCAGTTCGCTAGCGGGGTCCTACGAGCAGTACTTC,CASSSLAGSYEQYF
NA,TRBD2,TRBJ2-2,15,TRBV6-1,TGTGCCAGCAGCCGGGGGGGGGCGGGCACCGGGGAGCTGTTTTTT,CASSRGGAGTGELFF
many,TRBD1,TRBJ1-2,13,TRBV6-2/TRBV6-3,TGTGCCAGCAGATTCCCAGGGGGCGATGGCTACACCTTC,CASRFPGGDGYTF
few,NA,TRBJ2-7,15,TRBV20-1,TGCAGTGCGGTAGAGCAGGGCAGGAACTCCTACGAGCAGTACTTC,CSAVEQGRNSYEQYF